The entry below gives a single TCR beta chain sequence along with its context. This sample stems from a study of shared clonotypes between healthy human individuals. Deletions cut 0 bases from V and 0 bases from J, with 6 bases between. The CDR3 length is 14 residues. CDR1 is SGHVS and CDR2 is FQNEAQ in the germline V gene. Using immunoSEQ multiplex PCR, the repertoire was profiled, and TCRdb retains in-frame clones only, with some absent. Here the sample spans some 2,000,000 clones, approximately 96% being singletons. J is TRBJ2-7 and V is TRBV7-8; D is uncertain. Sequencing was done on a sample of naive CD4+ T cells sorted from blood. Noted subset: CD45RA+ positively selected. The receptor was isolated from a man aged 18 to 29 in good health. CDR3 amino acids: CASSLATHSYEQYF. The CDR3, as DNA: TGTGCCAGCAGCTTAGCGACCCACTCCTACGAGCAGTACTTC.